The following is a T cell receptor beta chain sequence with its context. Its target is not known. TCRdb's copy holds only in-frame clones and misses some; the assay was immunoSEQ multiplex PCR. The sample consists of about 48,000 clones, approximately 81% of them appearing once. The CDR3 length is 17 residues. In germline, CDR1 is SEHNR, CDR2 FQNEAQ (reference sequence). V lost 4 bases and J lost 0, with 15 bases in between. This specimen belongs to a study of PD-L1 blockade in urothelial cancer. Study-wide points: Greater 3-week expansion of tumor-associated blood clones was recorded for durable-benefit patients.

The time point here: peripheral blood 6 weeks after treatment start. Locally advanced or metastatic urothelial carcinoma affected the patients. This clonotype was sampled from a man in his 70s with urothelial cancer. The sample here was PBMCs, taken around atezolizumab (anti-PD-L1) treatment. The rearrangement joins TRBV7-9 to TRBJ2-2; the D gene is possibly TRBD1 (6 bases). The CDR3 region is CASSSPRGGSNTGELFF. CDR3 nucleotides: TGTGCCAGCAGCTCCCCCCGAGGGGGATCGAACACCGGGGAGCTGTTTTTT.